This T cell receptor beta chain was found in a study of CD8 T cells in Susac syndrome. The CDR3 spans 12 residues. The V gene's germline CDR1 is SEHNR and CDR2 FQNEAQ (reference sequence). Trimming left V 2 bases short and J 5 bases short, with 6 bases between. Findings of the study overall: The relatively small number of individuals in the TCR sequencing and HLA analysis was acknowledged by the study.

For this clonotype: The antigen remains undetermined.

Roughly 0.5 to 1 ug RNA was reverse transcribed with random hexamers. MiXCR, run by TCRdb on the immunoSEQ multiplex PCR reads, gives a single entry per CDR3 protein. The repertoire has about 130,000 distinct CDR3 sequences, around nine tenths of them found once; the top ten carry about 0.23%. What was sequenced was CD8+ T cells from PBMCs. The receptor was isolated from a human donor with multiple sclerosis. The chain employs TRBV7-9 and TRBJ1-1; D ambiguous. This CDR3 reads CASSLTETEAFF. CDR3 DNA: TGTGCCAGCAGCTTAACAGAGACTGAAGCTTTCTTT. Full variable domain (missing parts from reference TRBV7-9 and TRBJ1-1): DTGVSQNPRHKITKRGQNVTFRCDPISEHNRLYWYRQTLGQGPEFLTYFQNEAQLEKSRLLSDRFSAERPKGSFSTLEIQRTEQGDSAMYLCASSLTETEAFFGQGTRLTVV.